This T cell receptor beta chain was sequenced in a study of PD-L1 blockade in urothelial cancer. Whole-study context: Prior chemotherapy in patients spanned 0 to 3 regimens. Median blood clonality was roughly 0.072, with tens of thousands of unique TCRs.

The CDR3 is 17 residues long. Germline-derived CDR1 and CDR2 are SGHAT and FQNNGV. V gave up 5 bases and J gave up 2 bases; unmatched junction bases: 13. The sample's time point: pretreatment peripheral blood. Spike-ins of synthetic TCR analog templates went into each PCR. Data came from immunoSEQ multiplex PCR; TCRdb stores just in-frame clones and leaves some out. The repertoire holds tens of thousands of clones, with 81% as singletons. This material consisted of PBMCs, taken around atezolizumab (anti-PD-L1) treatment. This chain joins TRBV11-2 and TRBJ2-3; 7 bases line up with TRBD1. This receptor was taken from a man aged 65 to 79 with urothelial cancer. The CDR3 spells CASSAFEFGTDTDTQYF. Written as DNA, the CDR3 is TGTGCCAGCAGCGCGTTTGAGTTCGGGACAGACACAGATACGCAGTATTTT.